These 14 T cell receptor beta chains were sequenced from one sample in a study of T cells in Graves' hyperthyroidism and ophthalmopathy. Researchers took RNA transcripts and amplified the TCR beta CDR3 regions from them. HTBI primers drove first-round RT-PCR of the TCR CDR3. In TCRdb, the multiplex PCR reads were re-called with MiXCR into one record per CDR3 protein. The table lists around 600,000 distinct CDR3 sequences, just under 45% of them singletons. Sequences were obtained from peripheral blood or thyroid tissue (not recorded which). These receptors all come from an adult man with Graves' disease, either hyperthyroidism or ophthalmopathy (not recorded which).

This chain links TRBV7-9 with TRBJ2-7; D is unresolved. Germline assignment: CDR1 SEHNR and CDR2 FQNEAQ (reference sequence). CDR3 length equals 10 residues. Trimming shortened V by 5 bases and J by 7 bases, and 6 bases separated the two germline ends. The CDR3 region is CASSNREQYF. The DNA of the CDR3 is TGTGCCAGCAGCAACCGGGAGCAGTACTTC.

This clonotype was seen a handful of times. The chain uses TRBV12-3 or TRBV12-4 and TRBJ1-5; D might be TRBD1 (6 bases). V lost 5 bases and J lost 4, with 15 bases in between. This CDR3 is built from 15 residues. CDR3 DNA sequence: TGTGCCAGCAGTCCGCGAGGGGGATTGAATCAGCCCCAGCATTTT. This encodes CASSPRGGLNQPQHF.

This clonotype is a singleton in its sample. The chain links TRBV7-2 to TRBJ2-7, with D possibly TRBD2 on 5 matching bases. Germline V CDR1 and CDR2: SGHTA, FQGNSA. The V gene lost 9 bases and the J gene lost 8 bases, with 14 bases spanning the gap. The CDR3 is made up of 11 amino acids. The CDR3 sequence is CASRGSSKQYF. The CDR3 nucleotides read TGTGCCAGTAGAGGCTCTAGCAAGCAGTACTTC. Filled out from reference TRBV7-2 and TRBJ2-7, the complete variable domain reads GAGVSQSPSNKVTEKGKDVELRCDPISGHTALYWYRQSLGQGLEFLIYFQGNSAPDKSGLPSDRFSAERTGGSVSTLTIQRTQQEDSAVYLCASRGSSKQYFGPGTRLTVT.

The CDR3 nucleotides read TGTGCCAGCAGCATCCCGACTAGCGGGGGGGAGGGAGAGACCCAGTACTTC. This codes for CASSIPTSGGEGETQYF. The V and J genes are TRBV7-8 and TRBJ2-5; 14 bases are shared with TRBD2. The CDR3 consists of 17 residues. From germline, CDR1 is SGHVS and CDR2 FQNEAQ. V gave up 5 bases and J gave up 4 bases; unmatched junction bases: 9.

This clonotype was counted a few times. The rearrangement links TRBV7-3 to TRBJ1-1, with 7 bases identical to TRBD1. This CDR3 contains 18 residues. Germline loops: CDR1 SGHTA, CDR2 FQGTGA. The V gene end was trimmed by 2 bases and the J gene end by 0 bases; junction bases not matched to a gene: 12. CDR3 sequence: CASSLPIGRGNMNTEAFF. CDR3 bases: TGTGCCAGCAGCTTACCAATAGGCAGGGGGAACATGAACACTGAAGCTTTCTTT.

This chain joins TRBV7-9 and TRBJ2-2, with D possibly matching TRBD1 (6 bases). The germline gives CDR1 SEHNR, CDR2 FQNEAQ (reference sequence). The CDR3 spans 15 residues. Between the trimmed V and J ends, which lost 5 bases and 5 bases, there was a span of 15 bases. CDR3 sequence: CASSLNTGSTGELFF. DNA of the CDR3: TGTGCCAGCAGCCTAAATACAGGGTCGACCGGGGAGCTGTTTTTT.

With regard to this clonotype: This sequence may be a read error, since a much larger clone differs from it by one base. V is TRBV29-1 and J is TRBJ2-7; TRBD1 aligns across 9 bases. Germline CDR1 reads SQVTM; CDR2 reads ANQGSEA. With V trimmed by 6 bases and J by 3 bases, 9 bases remained unmatched. The CDR3 is 14 residues long. The CDR3 region has the DNA TGCAGCGTCGACAACAGGGGGCTAAACTACGAGCAGTACTTC. Translation gives CSVDNRGLNYEQYF.

This clonotype was seen a few times. The chain couples TRBV6-1 to TRBJ1-4; D is perhaps TRBD1 (5 bases). CDR1 is MNHNS, CDR2 SASEGT, per germline. V lost 5 bases to trimming and J lost 5 bases, with 6 bases between them. The CDR3 runs 12 residues. This CDR3 reads CASSWTNEKLFF. Written as DNA, the CDR3 is TGTGCCAGCAGTTGGACAAATGAAAAACTGTTTTTT.

This clonotype was seen a handful of times. This chain links TRBV2 with TRBJ2-5, with D perhaps given as TRBD1 or TRBD2 (6 bases each). The germline V gene has CDR1 SNHLY and CDR2 FYNNEI. This CDR3 contains 13 residues. Trimming left V 8 bases short and J 4 bases short, with 14 bases between. In DNA form, the CDR3 reads TGTGCCAGCGACTTTGGGGGGCGAGAGACCCAGTACTTC. Protein product: CASDFGGRETQYF. Based on the CDR3 plus reference TRBV2 and TRBJ2-5, the full variable domain is EPEVTQTPSHQVTQMGQEVILRCVPISNHLYFYWYRQILGQKVEFLVSFYNNEISEKSEIFDDQFSVERPDGSNFTLKIRSTKLEDSAMYFCASDFGGRETQYFGPGTRLLVL.

The chain's CDR3 is CASSEGGNKDSPLHF. For the CDR3, the DNA is TGTGCCAGCAGTGAGGGGGGCAACAAAGATTCACCCCTCCACTTT. The chain is built from TRBV2 and TRBJ1-6; D possibly corresponds to TRBD1 (6 bases). Trimming pared 3 bases from V and 8 bases from J, leaving 14 bases between. CDR1 is SNHLY, CDR2 FYNNEI, per germline. The CDR3 length is 15 residues.

This clonotype has ten or more counts. The V gene is TRBV25-1, the J gene TRBJ1-1; no clear D. CDR1 is MGHDK, CDR2 SYGVNS, per germline. CDR3 length equals 11 residues. The germline V and J ends were trimmed by 7 bases and 4 bases, with 7 bases remaining between them. The CDR3 reads CASIQATEAFF. CDR3 DNA sequence: TGTGCCAGCATTCAAGCCACTGAAGCTTTCTTT.

Of note for this clonotype: This may stem from a read error, because a much larger clone lies one nucleotide away. V usage is TRBV10-2 and J usage is TRBJ1-4; D remains ambiguous. CDR1 and CDR2 (germline): WSHSY, SAAADI. Trimming shortened V by 3 bases and J by 9 bases, and 20 bases separated the two germline ends. This CDR3 has 16 amino acids. DNA of the CDR3: TGCGCCAGCAGTGATCATGGCGGGCGTGGGGATAAAAAACTGTTTTTT. Residues: CASSDHGGRGDKKLFF.

This chain joins TRBV20-1 and TRBJ2-5; 9 bases fit TRBD1. The length of the CDR3 is 18 residues. Germline V gene lookup returns CDR1 DFQATT and CDR2 SNEGSKA (reference sequence). Losses at the gene ends were 3 bases for V and 0 bases for J; bases not matched to a gene: 14. CDR3 bases: TGCAGTGCTAGGAGGTGGGACAGGGATGTTTGGAACCAAGAGACCCAGTACTTC. Amino acid sequence: CSARRWDRDVWNQETQYF.

This chain connects TRBV29-1 to TRBJ2-7; 7 bases match TRBD1. The length of the CDR3 is 12 residues. CDR1 and CDR2 from the germline V gene are SQVTM and ANQGSEA. The V and J ends lost 3 bases and 6 bases, in that order; junction bases with no gene match: 5. The CDR3 loop is CSVEQDRREQYF. CDR3 sequence (DNA): TGCAGCGTTGAGCAGGACAGGCGCGAGCAGTACTTC.